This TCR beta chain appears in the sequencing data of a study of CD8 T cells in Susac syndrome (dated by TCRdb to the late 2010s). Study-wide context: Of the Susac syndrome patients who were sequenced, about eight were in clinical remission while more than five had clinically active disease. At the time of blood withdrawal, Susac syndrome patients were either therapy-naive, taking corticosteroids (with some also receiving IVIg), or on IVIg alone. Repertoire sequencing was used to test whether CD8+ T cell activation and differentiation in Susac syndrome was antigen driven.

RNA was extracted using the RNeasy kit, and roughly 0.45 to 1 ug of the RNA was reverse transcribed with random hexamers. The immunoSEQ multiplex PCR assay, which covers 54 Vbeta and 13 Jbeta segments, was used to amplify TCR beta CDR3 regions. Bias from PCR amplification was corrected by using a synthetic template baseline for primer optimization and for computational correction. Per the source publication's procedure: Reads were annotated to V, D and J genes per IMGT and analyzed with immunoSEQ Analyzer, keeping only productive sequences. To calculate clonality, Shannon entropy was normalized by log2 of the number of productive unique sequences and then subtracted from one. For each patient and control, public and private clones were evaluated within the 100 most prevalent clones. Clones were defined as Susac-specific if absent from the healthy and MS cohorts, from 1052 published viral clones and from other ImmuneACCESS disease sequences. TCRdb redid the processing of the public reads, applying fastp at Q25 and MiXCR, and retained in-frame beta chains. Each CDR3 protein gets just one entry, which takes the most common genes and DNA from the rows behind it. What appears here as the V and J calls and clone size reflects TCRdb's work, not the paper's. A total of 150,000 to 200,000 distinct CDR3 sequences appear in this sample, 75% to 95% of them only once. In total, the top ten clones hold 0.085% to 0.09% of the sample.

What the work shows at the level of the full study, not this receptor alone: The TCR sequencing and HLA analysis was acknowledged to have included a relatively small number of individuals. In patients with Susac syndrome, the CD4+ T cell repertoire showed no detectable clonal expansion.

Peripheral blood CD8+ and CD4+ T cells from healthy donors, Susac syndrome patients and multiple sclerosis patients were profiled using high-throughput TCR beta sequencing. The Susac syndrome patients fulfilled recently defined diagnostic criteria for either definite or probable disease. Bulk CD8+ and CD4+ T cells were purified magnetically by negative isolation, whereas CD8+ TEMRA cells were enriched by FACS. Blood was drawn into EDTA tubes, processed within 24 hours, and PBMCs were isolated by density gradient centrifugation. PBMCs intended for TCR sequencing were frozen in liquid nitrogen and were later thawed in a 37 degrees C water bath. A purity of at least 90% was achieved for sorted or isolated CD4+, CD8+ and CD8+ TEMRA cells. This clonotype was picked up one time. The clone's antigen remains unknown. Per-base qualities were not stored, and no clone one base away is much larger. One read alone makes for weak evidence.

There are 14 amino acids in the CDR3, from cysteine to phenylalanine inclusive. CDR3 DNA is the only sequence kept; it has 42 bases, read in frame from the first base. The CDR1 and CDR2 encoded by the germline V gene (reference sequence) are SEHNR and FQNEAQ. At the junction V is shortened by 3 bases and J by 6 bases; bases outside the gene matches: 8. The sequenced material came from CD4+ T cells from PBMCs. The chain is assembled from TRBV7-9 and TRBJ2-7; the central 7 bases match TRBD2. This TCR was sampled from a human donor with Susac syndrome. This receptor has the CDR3 CASSFGAGDSEQYF. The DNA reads TGTGCCAGCAGCTTTGGGGCGGGGGATTCCGAGCAGTACTTC.